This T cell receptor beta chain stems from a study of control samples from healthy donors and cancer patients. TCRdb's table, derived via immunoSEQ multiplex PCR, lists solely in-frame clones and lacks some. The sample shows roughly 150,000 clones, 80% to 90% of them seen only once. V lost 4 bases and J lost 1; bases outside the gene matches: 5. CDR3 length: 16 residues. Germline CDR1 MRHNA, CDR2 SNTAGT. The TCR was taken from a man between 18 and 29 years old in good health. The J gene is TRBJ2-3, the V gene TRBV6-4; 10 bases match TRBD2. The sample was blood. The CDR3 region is CASSATGTSGTDTQYF. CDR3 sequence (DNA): TGTGCCAGCAGTGCCACCGGGACTAGCGGCACAGATACGCAGTATTTT.